These 10 T cell receptor beta chains were all obtained from the same sample, sequenced in a study of siplizumab effects on memory and regulatory T cells. Libraries were prepared by immunoSEQ multiplex PCR; TCRdb keeps only in-frame clonotypes and omits some of them. The sample has roughly 100,000 clones; 90% to 95% are singletons. What was sequenced was CD8+ T cells sorted from blood. Receptor source: a human donor in good health.

The J gene is TRBJ1-2, the V gene TRBV27; a possible D gene is TRBD1 (6 bases). This CDR3 has 14 residues. The V gene lost 3 bases and the J gene lost 2 bases, with 10 bases spanning the gap. CDR1 and CDR2 (germline): MNHEY, SMNVEV (reference sequence). CDR3 sequence reads: CASSFGGKNYGYTF. The CDR3, as DNA: TGTGCCAGCAGTTTCGGGGGCAAGAACTATGGCTACACCTTC.

The CDR3, as DNA: TGTGCCAGCAGCTTGGTAGCGGGAGGGCCAGATACGCAGTATTTT. As protein: CASSLVAGGPDTQYF. V usage is TRBV5-6 and J usage is TRBJ2-3, with TRBD2 matching 11 bases. With 0 bases clipped from V and 4 bases from J, the junction kept 1 base outside the gene matches. Germline CDR1 is SGHDT and CDR2 is YYEEEE. CDR3 size: 15 residues.

The rearrangement uses TRBV6-6 and TRBJ1-4, with D unresolved. The CDR3 sequence is 13 residues long. The V end was cut by 10 bases, the J end by 0 bases, with 9 bases between. CDR1 is MNHNY and CDR2 is SVGAGI in the germline V gene (reference sequence). CDR3: CATSRATNEKLFF. CDR3 DNA: TGTGCCACCTCAAGAGCAACTAATGAAAAACTGTTTTTT.

Turning to this clone: At one boundary the junction diverges from the germline segment, which might be a read error. CDR3 in DNA: TGTGCCAGCAGCGGAGAAGGGGGACAGAGGAACTTC. It encodes CASSGEGGQRNF. The genes are TRBV9 and TRBJ2-5, with 7 positions matching TRBD1. The CDR3 contains 12 residues. From germline, CDR1 is SGDLS and CDR2 YYNGEE.

This sequence joins TRBV10-2 and TRBJ2-1; 10 nucleotides agree with TRBD2. The ends lost 0 bases at V and 5 bases at J; junction bases unmatched: 4. CDR1 is WSHSY and CDR2 is SAAADI in the germline V gene. The CDR3 has 16 amino acids. This chain's CDR3 is CASSESERGGNNEQFF. CDR3 nucleotide sequence: TGCGCCAGCAGTGAGTCGGAGCGGGGGGGAAACAATGAGCAGTTCTTC.

Worth noting for this clone: The junction differs from germline at one of its ends, possibly a read error. The CDR3 sequence: CASSPQLGYTEAFF. CDR3 in DNA: TGTGCCAGCAGCCCACAACTAGGATACACAGAAGCTTTCTTT. The chain carries TRBV5-6 and TRBJ1-1; no clear D. The CDR3 loop spans 14 amino acids. Germline CDR1 SGHDT, CDR2 YYEEEE.

The chain employs TRBV21-1 and TRBJ2-6. TRBV21-1 is assigned pseudogene status. This CDR3 region has 18 residues. CDR3 residues: CASKGVGGLSPGANVLTF. The CDR3 nucleotides read TGTGCCAGCAAGGGGGTAGGAGGGTTGAGCCCTGGGGCCAACGTCCTGACTTTC.

This clone was seen a few times. The V call is TRBV7-9, the J call TRBJ2-2; D not resolved. The CDR3 extends over 12 amino acids. Trimming took 3 bases from V and 4 from J, leaving 3 bases between them. Germline CDR1 is SEHNR and CDR2 is FQNEAQ (reference sequence). The CDR3 reads CASSFGTGELFF. Here the CDR3 DNA reads TGTGCCAGCAGCTTCGGCACCGGGGAGCTGTTTTTT.

This clone occurred once. The chain carries TRBV21-1 and TRBJ2-5; the table gives TRBD2 as D, unverified against the DNA. TRBV21-1 is a pseudogene. The length of the CDR3 is 18 residues. The CDR3 loop is CASSSSPGERGGPETQYF. CDR3 DNA: TGTGCCAGCAGCAGCTCGCCAGGGGAGCGGGGGGGCCCAGAGACCCAGTACTTC.

The chain joins TRBV10-3 to TRBJ2-3; a weak D match, TRBD1 (5 bases). The CDR3 length is 16 residues. Trimming stripped 2 bases from V and 0 bases from J, with 12 bases between. CDR1 and CDR2 (germline): ENHRY, SYGVKD. CDR3 bases: TGTGCCATCAGTGAGAATCAGGGATTTAGCACAGATACGCAGTATTTT. As protein: CAISENQGFSTDTQYF.